The present T cell receptor beta chain was sequenced within a study of T cell repertoires in cytomegalovirus infection (dated 2019 in TCRdb). Context from the whole study: Donor HLA type was relevant to the analysis, as public TCR beta signatures indicated carriage of CMV infection together with the matching HLA type.

Sequencing took place on an Illumina HiSeq 1500. TCRdb reworked the public reads: Q25 trimming with fastp, MiXCR clone assembly, productive beta chains retained. Every distinct CDR3 protein forms one entry, paired with its most common genes and DNA. This sample lists about 530,000 distinct CDR3 sequences; about 25% were detected once. Jointly, the top ten make up over 10% of the sample. According to the germline V gene, CDR1 reads SGHTA and CDR2 reads FQGNSA. The cysteine opens and the phenylalanine closes a CDR3 of 13 amino acids. Only the CDR3 portion is preserved as DNA: 39 bases, with reading frame beginning at the first base. V loses 8 bases, J loses 4 bases, and the germline ends lie 12 bases apart. As regards this clonotype: Its antigen is currently not known. No clone much larger than this one lies a single base away; base qualities are absent.

The full study reports these points: In both this cohort and an independent cohort of a few hundred donors, the cumulative frequency of public TCR beta family members distinguished carriers of CMV infection plus the relevant HLA type. The ex vivo response was dominated by HLA-C-restricted CMV-specific TCR beta clonotypes, which also provided the single most frequent clonotype in two of eight donors.

The sequence came from a human donor in good health (CMV status not recorded). Some clones in this sample may be carry-over from other donors' samples. Recombination linked TRBV7-2 to TRBJ2-1; the D segment could be TRBD2, given 7 matching bases. The sequencing input was PBMCs. The nucleotide sequence reads TGTGCCAGCTGGGGGGGCCCGTACAATGAGCAGTTCTTC. This gives the protein CASWGGPYNEQFF.